A selection of T cell receptor beta chains follows, all from one sample in a study of immunodeficiency. Only in-frame clones appear in the TCRdb table, and some are missing; sequencing was by immunoSEQ multiplex PCR. The data show 1,300 to 1,500 clones, with roughly 93% seen just once and less than 3.5% held by the top ten. Material: CD8+ T cells from blood. These receptor sequences come from a human donor in good health. CDR3s include the opening cysteine and the closing phenylalanine or tryptophan. The D gene is left open where the match is weak. Part of the rows lack a size; the others show once, few, many or a class for expanded clones.

>TRBV6-1|NA|NA|TRBJ2-2
TGTGCCAGCAGTGAGAGGCAGGGTTACACCGGGGAGCTGTTTTTT
CASSERQGYTGELFF
>TRBV27|NA|TRBD1|TRBJ1-1
TGTGCCAGCAGGAAAGGAAAAGACGGGACAGACTGGAACACTGAAGCTTTCTTT
CASRKGKDGTDWNTEAFF
>TRBV5-4|NA|NA|TRBJ2-7
TGTGCCAGCAGCCCGACAGGGAGGCACGAGCAGTACTTC
CASSPTGRHEQYF
>TRBV9|once|NA|TRBJ1-2
TGTGCCAGCAGCGGCACCAAAACTCACCCGGCCCCCGGGGGACCTAACTATGGCTACACCTTC
CASSGTKTHPAPGGPNYGYTF
>TRBV19|few|TRBD1|TRBJ1-5
TGTGCCAGTTTCGGTCGGGGCAGGGGGGAGCCCCAGCATTTT
CASFGRGRGEPQHF
>TRBV5-6|NA|TRBD1|TRBJ1-1
TGTGCCAGCAGCTTAGGGACAGCGAACACTGAAGCTTTCTTT
CASSLGTANTEAFF
>TRBV9|NA|NA|TRBJ1-1
TGTGCCACCCACCCCCCCAGCGGCACTGAAGCTTTCTTT
CATHPPSGTEAFF
>TRBV28|NA|NA|TRBJ1-2
TGTGCCAGCAGTGCACCGGGACTCAACTATGGCTACACCTTC
CASSAPGLNYGYTF
>TRBV30|NA|NA|TRBJ2-6
TGTGCCTGGAGTATGGACTCTGGGGCCAACGTCCTGACTTTC
CAWSMDSGANVLTF
>TRBV7-9|NA|NA|TRBJ1-5
TGTGCCAGCAGCTTAGGGGACACCCCCCAGCATTTT
CASSLGDTPQHF
>TRBV19|once|TRBD2|TRBJ2-1
TGTGCCAGTAACACCGGGACTAGCGCCTCCTACAATGAGCAGTTCTTC
CASNTGTSASYNEQFF
>TRBV7-9|NA|TRBD1|TRBJ1-4
TGTGCCAGCAGCCATAGGGACAGCTGGGAAAAACTGTTTTTT
CASSHRDSWEKLFF
>TRBV5-6|NA|NA|TRBJ2-7
TGTGCCAGCAGCTTGGTGGTTGAATACCATTACGAGCAGTACTTC
CASSLVVEYHYEQYF
>TRBV6-4|NA|NA|TRBJ2-2
TGTGCCAGCAGTGACTCGTGGAGTTCGGGGGAGCTGTTTTTT
CASSDSWSSGELFF
>TRBV6-5|NA|NA|TRBJ1-5
TGTGCCAGCAGGACAATTGAAAGCAATCAGCCCCAGCATTTT
CASRTIESNQPQHF
>TRBV4-1|NA|NA|TRBJ2-7
TGCGCCAGCAGCCAAGAGTTCGGCCTAGCCTACGAGCAGTACTTC
CASSQEFGLAYEQYF
>TRBV10-1|NA|TRBD1|TRBJ2-7
TGCGCCAGCAGTCCCACAGGGGGCCGTCCCTACGAGCAGTACTTC
CASSPTGGRPYEQYF
>TRBV6-1|NA|TRBD1|TRBJ2-1
TGTGCCAGCAGTGCCTGGAGGACAGGGTCCTACAATGAGCAGTTCTTC
CASSAWRTGSYNEQFF
>TRBV27|once|NA|TRBJ1-2
TGTGCCAGCAGTCCCTTTCCTAACTATGGCTACACCTTC
CASSPFPNYGYTF
>TRBV21-1|NA|NA|TRBJ2-6
TGTGCCAGCAGCAGAGAAGGGGGTAGTAGCTCTGGGGCCAACGTCCTGACTTTC
CASSREGGSSSGANVLTF
>TRBV27|NA|NA|TRBJ2-2
TGTGCCAGCAGTACCCAATGGGGCACCGGGGAGCTGTTTTTT
CASSTQWGTGELFF
>TRBV12-3/TRBV12-4|NA|NA|TRBJ2-3
TGTGCCATCACGGGACATTACACAGATACGCAGTATTTT
CAITGHYTDTQYF
>TRBV3-1/TRBV3-2|NA|TRBD2|TRBJ2-5
TGTGCCAGCAGCCCCGGAGCGGGGGACCAAGAGACCCAGTACTTC
CASSPGAGDQETQYF
>TRBV27|NA|NA|TRBJ2-1
TGTGCCAGCAGTCAATACAATGAGCAGTTCTTC
CASSQYNEQFF
>TRBV28|NA|TRBD2|TRBJ2-2
TGTGCCAGCAGTTCCCGGTCGCGGGGGGACACCGGGGAGCTGTTTTTT
CASSSRSRGDTGELFF
>TRBV28|NA|TRBD1|TRBJ2-6
TGTGCCAGCAGAAATACTAACAGGGGATCTGGGGCCAACGTCCTGACTTTC
CASRNTNRGSGANVLTF
>TRBV6-6|NA|TRBD1|TRBJ1-5
TGTGCCAGCAGTCATACGACAGGGGTGCACCAGCCCCAGCATTTT
CASSHTTGVHQPQHF
>TRBV6-5|NA|TRBD1|TRBJ1-2
TGTGCCAGCAGTTACGGACAGGGAAACTATGGCTACACCTTC
CASSYGQGNYGYTF
>TRBV14|NA|NA|TRBJ1-4
TGTGCCAGCAGCCAAGAGGTTATAGGGTACACTAATGAAAAACTGTTTTTT
CASSQEVIGYTNEKLFF
>TRBV2|NA|TRBD1|TRBJ1-1
TGTGCCAGCAGAGCAGGGGGAACTGAAGCTTTCTTT
CASRAGGTEAFF
>TRBV28|once|NA|TRBJ2-7
TGTGCCAGCAGTTTAGTCAGGGTAGGGGAGCAGTACTTC
CASSLVRVGEQYF